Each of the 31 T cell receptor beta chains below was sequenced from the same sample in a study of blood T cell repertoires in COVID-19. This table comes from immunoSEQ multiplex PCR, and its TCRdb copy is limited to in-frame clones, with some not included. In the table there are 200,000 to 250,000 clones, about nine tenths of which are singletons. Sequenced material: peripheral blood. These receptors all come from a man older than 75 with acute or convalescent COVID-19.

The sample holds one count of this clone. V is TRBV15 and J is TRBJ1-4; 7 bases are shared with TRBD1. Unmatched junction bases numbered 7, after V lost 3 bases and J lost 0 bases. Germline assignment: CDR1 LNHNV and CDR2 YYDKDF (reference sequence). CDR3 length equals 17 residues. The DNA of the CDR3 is TGTGCCACCAGCAGGGGACAGATCTTTTCAACTAATGAAAAACTGTTTTTT. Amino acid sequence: CATSRGQIFSTNEKLFF. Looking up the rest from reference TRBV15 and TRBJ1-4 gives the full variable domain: DAMVIQNPRYQVTQFGKPVTLSCSQTLNHNVMYWYQQKSSQAPKLLFHYYDKDFNNEADTPDNFQSRRPNTSFCFLDIRSPGLGDTAMYLCATSRGQIFSTNEKLFFGSGTQLSVL.

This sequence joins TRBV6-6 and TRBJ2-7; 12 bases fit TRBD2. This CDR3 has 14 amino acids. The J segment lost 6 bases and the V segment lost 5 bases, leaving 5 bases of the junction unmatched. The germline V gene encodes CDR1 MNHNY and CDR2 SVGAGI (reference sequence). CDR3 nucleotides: TGTGCCAGCAGTCGACTAGCGGGAGCACTCGAGCAGTACTTC. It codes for CASSRLAGALEQYF.

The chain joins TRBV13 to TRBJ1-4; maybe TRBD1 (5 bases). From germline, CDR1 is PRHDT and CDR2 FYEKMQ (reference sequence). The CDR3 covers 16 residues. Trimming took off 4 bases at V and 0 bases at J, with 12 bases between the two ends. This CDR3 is CASSSGHRSTNEKLFF. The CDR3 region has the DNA TGTGCCAGCAGCTCGGGTCACAGGTCAACTAATGAAAAACTGTTTTTT.

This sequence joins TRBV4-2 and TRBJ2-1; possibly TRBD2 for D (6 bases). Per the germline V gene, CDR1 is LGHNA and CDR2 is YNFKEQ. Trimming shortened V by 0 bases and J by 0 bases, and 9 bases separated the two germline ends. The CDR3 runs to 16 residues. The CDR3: CASSQDTSLSYNEQFF. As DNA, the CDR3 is TGTGCCAGCAGCCAAGATACTAGCCTCTCCTACAATGAGCAGTTCTTC.

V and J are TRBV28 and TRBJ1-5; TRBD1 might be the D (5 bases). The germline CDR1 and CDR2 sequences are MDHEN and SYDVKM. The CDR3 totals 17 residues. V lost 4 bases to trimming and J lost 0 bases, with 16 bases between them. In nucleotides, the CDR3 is TGTGCCAGCAGTTCAAGCGGGACCTCCAATAGCAATCAGCCCCAGCATTTT. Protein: CASSSSGTSNSNQPQHF.

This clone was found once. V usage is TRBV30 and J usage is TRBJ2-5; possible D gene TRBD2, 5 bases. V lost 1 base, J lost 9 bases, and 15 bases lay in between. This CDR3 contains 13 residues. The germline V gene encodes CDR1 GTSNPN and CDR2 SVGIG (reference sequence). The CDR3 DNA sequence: TGTGCCTGGAGTGGTTTAGCGCAAGAATCCCAGTACTTC. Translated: CAWSGLAQESQYF.

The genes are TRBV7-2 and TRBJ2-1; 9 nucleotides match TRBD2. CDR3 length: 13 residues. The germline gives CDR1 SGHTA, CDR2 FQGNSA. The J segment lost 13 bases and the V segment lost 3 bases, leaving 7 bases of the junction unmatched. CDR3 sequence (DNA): TGTGCCAGCAGCTTGTGGCGGGAGGGTGATCAGTTCTTC. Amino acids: CASSLWREGDQFF.

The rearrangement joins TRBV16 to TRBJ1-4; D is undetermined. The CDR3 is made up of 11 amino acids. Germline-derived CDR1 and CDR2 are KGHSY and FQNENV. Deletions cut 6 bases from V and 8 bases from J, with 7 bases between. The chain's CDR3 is CASRMEEKLFF. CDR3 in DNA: TGTGCCAGCAGGATGGAGGAAAAACTGTTTTTT. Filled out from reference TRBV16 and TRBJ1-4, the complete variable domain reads GEEVAQTPKHLVRGEGQKAKLYCAPIKGHSYVFWYQQVLKNEFKFLISFQNENVFDETGMPKERFSAKCLPNSPCSLEIQATKLEDSAVYFCASRMEEKLFFGSGTQLSVL.

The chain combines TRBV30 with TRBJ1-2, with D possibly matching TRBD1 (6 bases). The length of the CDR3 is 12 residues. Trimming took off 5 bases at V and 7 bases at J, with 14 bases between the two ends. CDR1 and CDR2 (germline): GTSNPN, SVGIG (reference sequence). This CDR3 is CAWARQASGYTF. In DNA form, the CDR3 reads TGTGCCTGGGCCCGACAGGCGAGTGGCTACACCTTC. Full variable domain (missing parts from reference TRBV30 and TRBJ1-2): SQTIHQWPATLVQPVGSPLSLECTVEGTSNPNLYWYRQAAGRGLQLLFYSVGIGQISSEVPQNLSASRPQDRQFILSSKKLLLSDSGFYLCAWARQASGYTFGSGTRLTVV.

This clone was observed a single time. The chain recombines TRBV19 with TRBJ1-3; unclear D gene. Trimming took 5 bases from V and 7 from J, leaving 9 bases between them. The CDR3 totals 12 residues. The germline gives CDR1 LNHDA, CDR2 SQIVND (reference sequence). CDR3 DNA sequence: TGTGCCAGTAGTCTCCCCGGGAACACCATATATTTT. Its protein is CASSLPGNTIYF.

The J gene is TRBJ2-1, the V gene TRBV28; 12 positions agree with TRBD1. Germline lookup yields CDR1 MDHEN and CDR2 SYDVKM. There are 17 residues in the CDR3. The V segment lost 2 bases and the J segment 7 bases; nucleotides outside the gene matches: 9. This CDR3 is CASSLELGQGARNEQFF. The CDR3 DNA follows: TGTGCCAGCAGTTTAGAATTGGGACAGGGGGCGCGGAATGAGCAGTTCTTC.

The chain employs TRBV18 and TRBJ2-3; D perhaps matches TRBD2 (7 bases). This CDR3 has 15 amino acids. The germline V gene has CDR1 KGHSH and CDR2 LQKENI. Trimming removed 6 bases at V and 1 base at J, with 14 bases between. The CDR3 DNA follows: TGTGCCAGCTCCTCCGGGGGGCGAGGCACAGATACGCAGTATTTT. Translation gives CASSSGGRGTDTQYF.

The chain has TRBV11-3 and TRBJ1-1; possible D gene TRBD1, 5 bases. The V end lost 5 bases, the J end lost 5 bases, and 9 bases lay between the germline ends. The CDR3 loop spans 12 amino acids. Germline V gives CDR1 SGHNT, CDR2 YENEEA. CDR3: CASSLRTTEAFF. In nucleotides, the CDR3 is TGTGCCAGCAGCCTTAGGACAACTGAAGCTTTCTTT.

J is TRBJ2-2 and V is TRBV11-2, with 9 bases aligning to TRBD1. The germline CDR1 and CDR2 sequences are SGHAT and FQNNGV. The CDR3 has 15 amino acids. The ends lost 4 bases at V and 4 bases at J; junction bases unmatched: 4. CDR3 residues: CASSSGTGPTGELFF. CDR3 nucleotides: TGTGCCAGCAGCTCCGGGACAGGGCCCACCGGGGAGCTGTTTTTT.

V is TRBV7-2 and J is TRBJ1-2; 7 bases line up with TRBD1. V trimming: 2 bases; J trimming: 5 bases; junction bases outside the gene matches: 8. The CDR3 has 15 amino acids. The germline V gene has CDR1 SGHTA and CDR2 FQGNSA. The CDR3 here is CASSLNRGPKYGYTF. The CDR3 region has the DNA TGTGCCAGCAGCTTAAACAGGGGACCGAAGTATGGCTACACCTTC.

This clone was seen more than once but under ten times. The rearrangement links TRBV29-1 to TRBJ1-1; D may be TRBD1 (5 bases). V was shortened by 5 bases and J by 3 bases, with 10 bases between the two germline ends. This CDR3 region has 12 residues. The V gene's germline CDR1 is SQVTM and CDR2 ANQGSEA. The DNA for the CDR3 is TGCAGCGTTTCGGACACTCACACTGAAGCTTTCTTT. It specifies CSVSDTHTEAFF. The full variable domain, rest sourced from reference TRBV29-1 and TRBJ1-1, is SAVISQKPSRDICQRGTSLTIQCQVDSQVTMMFWYRQQPGQSLTLIATANQGSEATYESGFVIDKFPISRPNLTFSTLTVSNMSPEDSSIYLCSVSDTHTEAFFGQGTRLTVV.

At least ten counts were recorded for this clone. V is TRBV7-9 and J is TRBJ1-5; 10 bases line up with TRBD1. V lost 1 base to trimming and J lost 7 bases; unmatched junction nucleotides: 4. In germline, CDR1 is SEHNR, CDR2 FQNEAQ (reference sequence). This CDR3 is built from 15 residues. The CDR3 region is CASSLGTGGRQPQHF. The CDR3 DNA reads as TGTGCCAGCAGCTTAGGGACAGGGGGACGGCAGCCCCAGCATTTT.

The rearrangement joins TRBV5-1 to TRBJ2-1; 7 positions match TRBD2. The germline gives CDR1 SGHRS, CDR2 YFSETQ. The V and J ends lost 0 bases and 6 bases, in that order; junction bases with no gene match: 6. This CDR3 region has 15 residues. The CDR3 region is CASSLAEGRVNEQFF. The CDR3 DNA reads TGCGCCAGCAGCTTGGCGGAAGGGAGGGTCAATGAGCAGTTCTTC.

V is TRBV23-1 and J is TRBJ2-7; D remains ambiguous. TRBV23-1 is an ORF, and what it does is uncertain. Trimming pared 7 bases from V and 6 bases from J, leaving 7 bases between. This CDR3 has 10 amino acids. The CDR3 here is CASIRSEQYV. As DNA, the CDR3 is TGCGCCAGCATTCGGAGCGAGCAGTACGTC.

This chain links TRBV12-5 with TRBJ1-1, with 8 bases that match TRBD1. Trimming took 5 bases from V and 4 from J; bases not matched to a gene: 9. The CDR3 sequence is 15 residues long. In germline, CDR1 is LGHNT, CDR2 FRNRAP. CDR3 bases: TGTGCTAGTGGTACCGGACAGGGTTTGGGCACTGAAGCTTTCTTT. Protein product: CASGTGQGLGTEAFF.

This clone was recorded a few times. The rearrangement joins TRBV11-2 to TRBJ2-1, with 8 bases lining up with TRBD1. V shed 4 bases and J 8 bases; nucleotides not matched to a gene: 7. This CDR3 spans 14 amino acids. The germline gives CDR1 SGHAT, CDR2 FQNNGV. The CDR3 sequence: CASSSDRAGDEQFF. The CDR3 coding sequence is TGTGCCAGCAGCTCGGACAGGGCCGGGGATGAGCAGTTCTTC.

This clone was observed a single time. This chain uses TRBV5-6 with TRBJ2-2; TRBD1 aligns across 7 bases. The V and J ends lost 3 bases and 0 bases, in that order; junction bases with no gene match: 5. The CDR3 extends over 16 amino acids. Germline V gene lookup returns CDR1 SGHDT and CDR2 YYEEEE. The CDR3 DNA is TGTGCCAGCAGCTCGTCAACAGGGGCGAACACCGGGGAGCTGTTTTTT. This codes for CASSSSTGANTGELFF.

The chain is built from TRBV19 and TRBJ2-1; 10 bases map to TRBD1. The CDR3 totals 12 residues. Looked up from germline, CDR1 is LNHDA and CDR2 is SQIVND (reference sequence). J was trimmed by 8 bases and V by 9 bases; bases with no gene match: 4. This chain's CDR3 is CASGTGVYEQFF. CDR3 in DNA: TGTGCCAGCGGGACAGGGGTGTATGAGCAGTTCTTC.

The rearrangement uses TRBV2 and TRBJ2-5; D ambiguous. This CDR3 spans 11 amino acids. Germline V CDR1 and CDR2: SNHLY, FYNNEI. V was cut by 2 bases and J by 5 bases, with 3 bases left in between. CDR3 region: CASSERETQYF. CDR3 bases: TGTGCCAGCAGTGAACGGGAGACCCAGTACTTC. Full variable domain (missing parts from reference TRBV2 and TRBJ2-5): EPEVTQTPSHQVTQMGQEVILRCVPISNHLYFYWYRQILGQKVEFLVSFYNNEISEKSEIFDDQFSVERPDGSNFTLKIRSTKLEDSAMYFCASSERETQYFGPGTRLLVL.

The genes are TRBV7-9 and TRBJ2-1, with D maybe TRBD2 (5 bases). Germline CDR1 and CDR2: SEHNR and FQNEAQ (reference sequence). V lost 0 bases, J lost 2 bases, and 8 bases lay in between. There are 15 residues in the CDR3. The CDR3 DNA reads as TGTGCCAGCAGCTTAGCGTTCGGGGCCTACAATGAGCAGTTCTTC. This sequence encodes CASSLAFGAYNEQFF.

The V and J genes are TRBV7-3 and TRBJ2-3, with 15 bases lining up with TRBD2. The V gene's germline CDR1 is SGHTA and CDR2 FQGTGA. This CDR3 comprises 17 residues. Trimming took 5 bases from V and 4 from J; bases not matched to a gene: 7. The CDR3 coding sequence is TGTGCCAGCAGCCCCGGACTAGCGGGAGGGAGGGCAGATACGCAGTATTTT. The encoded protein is CASSPGLAGGRADTQYF.

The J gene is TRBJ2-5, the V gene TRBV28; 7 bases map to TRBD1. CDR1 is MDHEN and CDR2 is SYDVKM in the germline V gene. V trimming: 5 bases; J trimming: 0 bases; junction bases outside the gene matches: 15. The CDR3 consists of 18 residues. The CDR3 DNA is TGTGCCAGCAGTCAGGACAGGAGAAGTTTTCCGTACCAAGAGACCCAGTACTTC. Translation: CASSQDRRSFPYQETQYF.

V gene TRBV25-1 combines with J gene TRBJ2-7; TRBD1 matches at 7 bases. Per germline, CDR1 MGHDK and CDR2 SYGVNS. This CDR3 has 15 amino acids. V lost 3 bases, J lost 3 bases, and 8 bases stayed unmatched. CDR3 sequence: CASSDPDRAVYEQYF. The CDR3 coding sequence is TGTGCCAGCAGTGACCCCGACAGGGCGGTCTACGAGCAGTACTTC.

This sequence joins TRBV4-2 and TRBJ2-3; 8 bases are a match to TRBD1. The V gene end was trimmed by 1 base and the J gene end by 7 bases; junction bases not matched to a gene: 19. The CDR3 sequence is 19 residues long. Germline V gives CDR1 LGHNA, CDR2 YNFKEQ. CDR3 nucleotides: TGTGCCAGCAGCCAAGGCAGAGATCCACGACAGGGGACGGGGAATACGCAGTATTTT. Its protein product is CASSQGRDPRQGTGNTQYF.

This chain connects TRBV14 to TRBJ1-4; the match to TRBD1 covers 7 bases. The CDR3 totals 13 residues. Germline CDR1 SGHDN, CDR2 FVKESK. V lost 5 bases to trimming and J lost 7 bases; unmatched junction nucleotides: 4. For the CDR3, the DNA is TGTGCCAGCAGCAAGGGGGCGAGTGAAAAACTGTTTTTT. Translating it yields CASSKGASEKLFF.

CDR3 sequence reads: CASSFTGIINNEQFF. The CDR3 DNA sequence: TGTGCCAGCAGTTTCACCGGGATTATTAACAATGAGCAGTTCTTC. This chain uses TRBV27 with TRBJ2-1; tentative D call: TRBD2 (5 bases). CDR1 MNHEY and CDR2 SMNVEV come from the germline V gene (reference sequence). There are 15 residues in the CDR3. The germline V and J ends were trimmed by 3 bases and 5 bases, with 14 bases remaining between them.